These 19 T cell receptor beta chains were all obtained from the same sample, sequenced in a study of T-cell memory formation after mild COVID-19. TCRdb ran MiXCR on the 5' RACE reads and lists one entry per CDR3 protein. The sample shows over 400,000 distinct CDR3 sequences, about 22% of them seen only once. The specimen was PBMCs or a T cell subset sorted from them (not recorded which). The receptors derive from an adult woman who had mild COVID-19 (a few samples of this study predate the infection). Cell type and time point are not known.

This clonotype was counted between two and nine times. For the CDR3, the DNA is TGCAGTGCTTCTAGGTCTGACAGGGGCACAGATACGCAGTATTTT. Its translation is CSASRSDRGTDTQYF. The chain employs TRBV20-1 and TRBJ2-3; 7 nucleotides agree with TRBD1. With 5 bases clipped from V and 1 base from J, the junction kept 9 bases outside the gene matches. The CDR3 contains 15 residues. The germline CDR1 and CDR2 sequences are DFQATT and SNEGSKA (reference sequence).

This clonotype was detected a few times. The chain has TRBV7-9 and TRBJ2-1; D is unresolved. The CDR3 sequence is 11 residues long. V gave up 5 bases and J gave up 16 bases, with 15 bases separating them. Germline lookup yields CDR1 SEHNR and CDR2 FQNEAQ (reference sequence). This chain's CDR3 is CASSPLTVYFF. The CDR3 nucleotides are TGTGCCAGCAGCCCCCTAACGGTTTACTTCTTC.

Comment on this clonotype: One junction end disagrees with the germline gene, perhaps due to a read error. V is TRBV12-3 or TRBV12-4 and J is TRBJ1-1; D is ambiguous. The CDR3 is 13 amino acids. The CDR3 protein is CASRVRTGTEALF. The CDR3 bases are TGTGCCAGCCGAGTCCGAACGGGAACTGAAGCTCTCTTT.

The V and J genes are TRBV13 and TRBJ1-4; 9 bases align to TRBD1. Germline values: CDR1 PRHDT, CDR2 FYEKMQ (reference sequence). Germline trimming cut 5 bases from V and 8 bases from J; bases unmatched to any gene: 6. The CDR3 is 14 residues long. CDR3 residues: CASSQGQGLEKLFF. CDR3 DNA sequence: TGTGCCAGCAGCCAGGGACAGGGATTAGAAAAACTGTTTTTT.

This clonotype came up a few times. This rearrangement joins TRBV9 to TRBJ2-7; weak D call: TRBD2 (6 bases). V was pared by 3 bases and J by 2 bases, with 9 bases between. Germline values: CDR1 SGDLS, CDR2 YYNGEE. The CDR3 is 13 amino acids. As DNA, the CDR3 is TGTGCCAGCAGCGCGGGGGACCCCTACGAGCAGTACTTC. Its protein is CASSAGDPYEQYF.

With regard to this clonotype: The limits of the CDR3 on the DNA are not certain, so only TCRdb's listed CDR3 is given. This rearrangement joins TRBV7-5 to TRBJ1-1; the table names TRBD1, a call not compared with the DNA. TRBV7-5 is reported as a pseudogene. The CDR3 sequence runs 22 residues, both termini included. The CDR3 spells CISVSEAFSFWCAGDMNTEAFF.

This clonotype was counted only a few times. The V gene is TRBV12-3 or TRBV12-4, the J gene TRBJ2-4; 16 bases are shared with TRBD2. Trimming removed 3 bases from V and 5 bases from J; junction bases left unmatched: 7. This CDR3 comprises 18 residues. The CDR3 sequence: CASSLPLGLAGGENIQYF. The DNA for the CDR3 is TGTGCCAGCAGTTTGCCTTTGGGACTAGCGGGAGGGGAAAACATTCAGTACTTC.

The count of this clonotype is one. The CDR3 bases are TGCGCCAGCAGCTTGAGTTCGGCTAGCGGCTTACTCCCCCACAATGAGCAGTTCTTC. Protein: CASSLSSASGLLPHNEQFF. The chain recombines TRBV5-1 with TRBJ2-1; 7 positions agree with TRBD2. With V trimmed by 1 base and J by 5 bases, 18 bases remained unmatched. Germline V gene lookup returns CDR1 SGHRS and CDR2 YFSETQ. This CDR3 has 19 amino acids. The entire variable domain, with the rest obtained from reference TRBV5-1 and TRBJ2-1, is as follows: KAGVTQTPRYLIKTRGQQVTLSCSPISGHRSVSWYQQTPGQGLQFLFEYFSETQRNKGNFPGRFSGRQFSNSRSEMNVSTLELGDSALYLCASSLSSASGLLPHNEQFFGPGTRLTVL.

Only a few counts were recorded for this clonotype. V and J are TRBV5-6 and TRBJ2-7; TRBD2 agrees at 12 bases. V lost 6 bases and J lost 3; bases outside the gene matches: 7. Germline values: CDR1 SGHDT, CDR2 YYEEEE. The CDR3 consists of 15 residues. Here the CDR3 reads CASKVRLAGVYEQYF. The CDR3 nucleotides read TGTGCCAGCAAAGTTCGACTAGCGGGGGTCTACGAGCAGTACTTC. Drawing the rest from reference TRBV5-6 and TRBJ2-7, the complete variable domain is DAGVTQSPTHLIKTRGQQVTLRCSPKSGHDTVSWYQQALGQGPQFIFQYYEEEERQRGNFPDRFSGHQFPNYSSELNVNALLLGDSALYLCASKVRLAGVYEQYFGPGTRLTVT.

This clonotype was found a few times. The genes are TRBV12-3 or TRBV12-4 and TRBJ1-4, with D possibly TRBD1 on 6 matching bases. Trimming removed 4 bases from V and 8 bases from J, with 17 bases in between. The CDR3 has 15 residues. CDR3 amino acids: CASSSEVGAHEKLFF. CDR3 coding DNA: TGTGCCAGCAGTTCCGAGGTGGGGGCGCACGAAAAACTGTTTTTT.

The chain is built from TRBV3-1 and TRBJ1-1; unclear D gene. The germline V and J ends were trimmed by 4 bases and 0 bases, with 15 bases remaining between them. This CDR3 has 16 amino acids. Germline CDR1 is LGHDT and CDR2 is YNNKEL (reference sequence). CDR3: CASSLTPTNLNTEAFF. The CDR3 nucleotides read TGTGCCAGCAGCCTGACACCTACTAATTTGAACACTGAAGCTTTCTTT.

The V call is TRBV15, the J call TRBJ2-3; 9 nucleotides align to TRBD2. This CDR3 is 15 amino acids long. The V gene's germline CDR1 is LNHNV and CDR2 YYDKDF (reference sequence). V trimming: 4 bases; J trimming: 1 base; junction bases outside the gene matches: 3. CDR3 loop: CATSTKRGGTDTQYF. CDR3 in DNA: TGTGCCACCAGCACTAAGCGGGGGGGCACAGATACGCAGTATTTT.

The chain recombines TRBV12-3 or TRBV12-4 with TRBJ1-3; TRBD1 might be the D (5 bases). Deletions cut 2 bases from V and 2 bases from J, with 13 bases between. The CDR3 has 16 amino acids. This CDR3 reads CASSLRGTAPGNTIYF. The DNA of the CDR3 is TGTGCCAGCAGTTTACGGGGGACGGCCCCTGGAAACACCATATATTTT.

The V gene is TRBV9, the J gene TRBJ2-2, with 10 bases aligning to TRBD2. The CDR3 has 17 residues. Trimming took 5 bases from V and 2 from J; bases not matched to a gene: 9. CDR1 and CDR2 from the germline V gene are SGDLS and YYNGEE. Written as DNA, the CDR3 is TGTGCCAGCAGGGATGGACTAGCGGCGAAAAACACCGGGGAGCTGTTTTTT. Translating it yields CASRDGLAAKNTGELFF.

This clonotype was detected only a few times. V gene TRBV20-1 combines with J gene TRBJ2-1; D tentatively fits TRBD1 or TRBD2 (5 bases each). V gave up 4 bases and J gave up 9 bases, with 16 bases separating them. Germline assignment: CDR1 DFQATT and CDR2 SNEGSKA (reference sequence). This CDR3 has 13 amino acids. This chain's CDR3 is CSATGTAWGEQFF. In nucleotides, the CDR3 is TGCAGTGCTACCGGGACGGCCTGGGGTGAGCAGTTCTTC.

The chain has TRBV5-1 and TRBJ1-1, with D unresolved. The V end lost 2 bases, the J end lost 1 base, and 12 bases lay between the germline ends. This CDR3 has 15 residues. CDR1 and CDR2 from the germline V gene are SGHRS and YFSETQ. DNA for the CDR3: TGCGCCAGCAGCTTCCCCGAAGAGGGGAACACTGAAGCTTTCTTT. It is translated as CASSFPEEGNTEAFF.

This clonotype occurred many times. The genes are TRBV5-1 and TRBJ2-3; D call uncertain. Trimming left V 4 bases short and J 0 bases short, with 3 bases between. The germline gives CDR1 SGHRS, CDR2 YFSETQ. The CDR3 runs 12 residues. The CDR3 loop reads CASSASTDTQYF. CDR3 DNA: TGCGCCAGCAGCGCAAGCACAGATACGCAGTATTTT.

This clonotype showed up just a few times. The chain uses TRBV3-1 and TRBJ1-2; D unclear. V lost 3 bases, J lost 8 bases, and 16 bases lay in between. The CDR3 contains 14 residues. The germline gives CDR1 LGHDT, CDR2 YNNKEL (reference sequence). CDR3 nucleotides: TGTGCCAGCAGCCAGCGGGCCAGGAGTTCGGGCTACACCTTC. Translating gives CASSQRARSSGYTF.

V usage is TRBV11-2 and J usage is TRBJ2-5; 8 bases align to TRBD2. The V segment lost 0 bases and the J segment 5 bases; nucleotides outside the gene matches: 5. Germline V gives CDR1 SGHAT, CDR2 FQNNGV. This CDR3 region has 15 residues. The CDR3 loop is CASSLEASGWETQYF. CDR3 coding DNA: TGTGCCAGCAGCTTAGAAGCTAGCGGGTGGGAGACCCAGTACTTC.